Presented here are 7 T cell receptor beta chains from one specimen sequenced in a study of T cell responses to AZD1222 COVID-19 vaccine. Sequencing used immunoSEQ multiplex PCR; TCRdb keeps in-frame clones, though not all of them. Here the sample spans approximately 180,000 clones, just over 85% being singletons. The sequenced sample was peripheral blood, obtained on day 0 of AZD1222 vaccination. These receptors all stem from an adult in good health.

This chain joins TRBV19 and TRBJ1-1, with 7 bases aligning to TRBD1. The CDR3 length is 14 residues. Looked up from germline, CDR1 is LNHDA and CDR2 is SQIVND (reference sequence). The V gene end was trimmed by 4 bases and the J gene end by 5 bases; junction bases not matched to a gene: 7. The CDR3 reads CASSRLTGQTEAFF. For the CDR3, the DNA is TGTGCCAGTAGTAGGTTAACGGGACAGACTGAAGCTTTCTTT.

The rearrangement links TRBV7-2 to TRBJ1-2, with D tentatively TRBD1 (5 bases). The V gene's germline CDR1 is SGHTA and CDR2 FQGNSA. This CDR3 region has 13 residues. V shed 1 base and J shed 3 bases, with 6 bases lying between them. The CDR3, as DNA: TGTGCCAGCAGCTTAGTAGGGGACTATGGCTACACCTTC. Protein: CASSLVGDYGYTF.

The genes are TRBV4-2 and TRBJ2-1; 9 nucleotides agree with TRBD2. In germline, CDR1 is LGHNA, CDR2 YNFKEQ. V trimming: 0 bases; J trimming: 4 bases; junction bases outside the gene matches: 4. The CDR3 contains 16 residues. The CDR3 coding sequence is TGTGCCAGCAGCCAAGACGAGCTAGCGGGGTACAATGAGCAGTTCTTC. Protein: CASSQDELAGYNEQFF.

The rearrangement links TRBV3-1 (or the pseudogene TRBV3-2) to TRBJ1-4; D is unclear. The ends were cut back, 8 bases at V and 8 bases at J, with 18 bases in the middle. CDR1 is LGHDT and CDR2 is YNNKEL in the germline V gene (reference sequence). CDR3 length equals 14 residues. The CDR3 here is CASRAAGRGEKLFF. CDR3 DNA: TGTGCCAGCCGGGCGGCAGGTCGAGGAGAAAAACTGTTTTTT.

Worth noting for this clone: This sequence may be a read error, since a much larger clone differs from it by one base. The rearrangement links TRBV15 to TRBJ2-6, with 7 bases matching TRBD2. Germline CDR1 reads LNHNV; CDR2 reads YYDKDF (reference sequence). The CDR3 loop spans 20 amino acids. V lost 1 base and J lost 1; bases outside the gene matches: 13. The DNA of the CDR3 is TGTGCCACCAGCAGAGTCCCGGGGGGACTGGGTGGGTCTGGGGCCAACGTCCTGACTTTC. Residues: CATSRVPGGLGGSGANVLTF.

This chain connects TRBV6-6 to TRBJ2-7; 8 positions match TRBD2. V gave up 10 bases and J gave up 1 base; unmatched junction bases: 9. Per the germline V gene, CDR1 is MNHNY and CDR2 is SVGAGI (reference sequence). The CDR3 is made up of 14 amino acids. The DNA for the CDR3 is TGTGCCACATCACGGGGGGGCTCATCCTACGAGCAGTACTTC. It codes for CATSRGGSSYEQYF.

The chain carries TRBV3-1 (or the pseudogene TRBV3-2) and TRBJ2-3, with 11 bases identical to TRBD2. This CDR3 contains 20 residues. The ends lost 3 bases at V and 1 base at J; junction bases unmatched: 15. Germline V gene data show CDR1 as LGHDT and CDR2 as YNNKEL (reference sequence). In DNA form, the CDR3 reads TGTGCCAGCAGCCACATAGGACTAGCGGGTTGGAGGGCGGGCACAGATACGCAGTATTTT. Its translation is CASSHIGLAGWRAGTDTQYF.